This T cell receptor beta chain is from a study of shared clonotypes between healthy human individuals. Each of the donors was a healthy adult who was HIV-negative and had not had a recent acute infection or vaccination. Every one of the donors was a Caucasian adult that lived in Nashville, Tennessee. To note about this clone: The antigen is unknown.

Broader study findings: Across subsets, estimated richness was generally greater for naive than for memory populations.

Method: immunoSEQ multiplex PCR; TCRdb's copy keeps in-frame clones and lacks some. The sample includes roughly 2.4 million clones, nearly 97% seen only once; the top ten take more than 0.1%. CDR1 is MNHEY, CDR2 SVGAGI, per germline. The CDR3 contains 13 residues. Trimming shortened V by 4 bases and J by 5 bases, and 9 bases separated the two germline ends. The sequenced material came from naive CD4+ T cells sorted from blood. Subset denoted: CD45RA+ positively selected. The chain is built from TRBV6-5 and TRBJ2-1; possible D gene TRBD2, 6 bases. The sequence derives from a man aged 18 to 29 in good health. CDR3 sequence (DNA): TGTGCCAGCAGTTGGACGGGGGACAATGAGCAGTTCTTC. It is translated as CASSWTGDNEQFF.